These 18 T cell receptor beta chains came from one sample sequenced in a study of OX40 agonist ivuxolimab in advanced cancers. The library was generated by the immunoSEQ multiplex PCR assay. This immuneACCESS table, as held by TCRdb, lists in-frame sequences with V and J called but not all clones. Of the missing ones, under half trace to an unresolved V gene in checked studies; the others have no known cause. The table for this sample lists tens of thousands of clones; approximately 83% of them were counted only once. The top ten clones comprise roughly 15% of the sample. Sequences were derived from CD4+ or CD8+ T cells sorted from blood, sampled in a trial of the OX40 agonist ivuxolimab. The source of these receptors is an adult with an advanced solid tumor such as melanoma, head and neck, liver or kidney cancer.

This chain joins TRBV29-1 and TRBJ1-6; D might be TRBD1 (5 bases). V was cut by 6 bases and J by 5 bases, with 14 bases left in between. The CDR3 has 14 residues. Germline CDR1 is SQVTM and CDR2 is ANQGSEA. CDR3 in DNA: TGCAGCGTGGCCGGGGGATTGGATAATTCACCCCTCCACTTT. This sequence encodes CSVAGGLDNSPLHF.

This clone was seen a handful of times. One junction end disagrees with the germline gene, perhaps due to a read error. V gene TRBV7-7 combines with J gene TRBJ2-5, with 10 bases identical to TRBD1. From germline, CDR1 is SSHAT and CDR2 FNYEAQ (reference sequence). The CDR3 consists of 15 residues. CDR3 protein: CASSSGTGVQRTQYF. The CDR3 nucleotides read TGTGCTAGCAGCTCTGGGACAGGGGTCCAACGGACCCAGTACTTC.

The chain uses TRBV5-1 and TRBJ2-5; possible D gene TRBD2, 5 bases. Germline V gives CDR1 SGHRS, CDR2 YFSETQ. V was shortened by 0 bases and J by 5 bases, with 11 bases between the two germline ends. The CDR3 runs to 14 residues. The CDR3 is CASSLASQRETQYF. The CDR3 coding sequence is TGCGCCAGCAGCTTGGCCTCACAGCGGGAGACCCAGTACTTC.

This clone was picked up one time. The chain combines TRBV18 with TRBJ1-1; D is possibly TRBD1 (6 bases). From germline, CDR1 is KGHSH and CDR2 LQKENI. This CDR3 has 14 residues. Deletions cut 3 bases from V and 3 bases from J, with 11 bases between. For the CDR3, the DNA is TGTGCCAGCTCACCGCTGGACAGATACACTGAAGCTTTCTTT. Its translation: CASSPLDRYTEAFF.

This clone was found a few times. The chain couples TRBV7-9 to TRBJ1-1; D is unresolved. CDR3 length: 14 amino acids. Germline-derived CDR1 and CDR2 are SEHNR and FQNEAQ (reference sequence). This CDR3 reads CASHRPGPLTEAFF. The CDR3 DNA reads TGTGCGTCCCACCGCCCAGGACCCCTCACTGAAGCTTTCTTT.

This clone showed up just once. V gene TRBV5-1 combines with J gene TRBJ2-7; 7 bases fit TRBD1. The CDR3 consists of 14 residues. The germline gives CDR1 SGHRS, CDR2 YFSETQ. The junction had 11 bases not matched to a gene; V was cut back by 4 bases and J by 7 bases. The CDR3 coding sequence is TGCGCCAGCAGCCCCCGACAGGGCTCGAATGAGCAGTACTTC. Translation gives CASSPRQGSNEQYF.

The gene calls are TRBV5-4 and TRBJ2-2, with 7 nucleotides matching TRBD1. This CDR3 region has 14 residues. Trimming cost V 2 bases and J 3 bases; bases outside gene matches: 1. Germline CDR1 SGHNT, CDR2 YYREEE (reference sequence). CDR3 loop: CASSFGTDTGELFF. The CDR3 DNA reads TGTGCCAGCAGCTTTGGGACAGACACCGGGGAGCTGTTTTTT.

The chain is built from TRBV6-1 and TRBJ2-5; 7 bases agree with TRBD1. The CDR3 length is 16 residues. Germline V gives CDR1 MNHNS, CDR2 SASEGT. V dropped 0 bases and J dropped 4; count of bases not matched to a gene: 8. The CDR3 DNA is TGTGCCAGCAGTGAAGCTCGGACAGGTACCGGAGAGACCCAGTACTTC. Protein product: CASSEARTGTGETQYF.

The chain carries TRBV6-4 and TRBJ2-1, with 9 bases fitting TRBD2. CDR1 and CDR2 (germline): MRHNA, SNTAGT. CDR3 length: 16 amino acids. J lost 2 bases, V lost 6 bases, and 8 bases had no gene match. CDR3 DNA: TGTGCCAGCAGCCCTAGGAGCGGGGGGACCTACAATGAGCAGTTCTTC. Translation: CASSPRSGGTYNEQFF.

This chain uses TRBV7-3 with TRBJ2-1; 13 positions agree with TRBD2. J was trimmed by 7 bases and V by 1 base; bases with no gene match: 1. Germline CDR1 is SGHTA and CDR2 is FQGTGA. The CDR3 has 15 amino acids. The DNA of the CDR3 is TGTGCCAGCAGCTTAAGGACTAGCGGGAGTAATGAGCAGTTCTTC. Translating gives CASSLRTSGSNEQFF.

This clone was counted a single time. The chain combines TRBV5-4 with TRBJ1-1, with D perhaps matching TRBD1 (5 bases). The CDR3 runs to 16 residues. Trimming shortened V by 3 bases and J by 0 bases, and 15 bases separated the two germline ends. In germline, CDR1 is SGHNT, CDR2 YYREEE (reference sequence). The CDR3 DNA reads TGTGCCAGCAGCTCCGGGACGGTGATCATGAACACTGAAGCTTTCTTT. It encodes CASSSGTVIMNTEAFF.

V usage is TRBV5-6 and J usage is TRBJ1-2, with D possibly TRBD1 on 6 matching bases. Germline CDR1 and CDR2: SGHDT and YYEEEE. With 4 bases removed from V and 6 bases from J, the gap between germline ends came to 19 bases. This CDR3 has 15 residues. CDR3 residues: CASSRDRQGVDGYTF. CDR3 bases: TGTGCCAGCAGCCGCGACAGGCAAGGGGTGGATGGCTACACCTTC.

V and J are TRBV30 and TRBJ2-4; D gene unclear. Germline CDR1 is GTSNPN and CDR2 is SVGIG (reference sequence). The CDR3 totals 15 residues. The V and J ends lost 2 bases and 0 bases respectively, with 11 bases between them. The CDR3 reads CAWSTLEIAKNIQYF. The CDR3 DNA follows: TGTGCCTGGAGTACTCTCGAGATAGCCAAAAACATTCAGTACTTC.

The gene calls are TRBV7-9 and TRBJ2-5; 8 bases fit TRBD2. The CDR3 runs to 15 residues. The J segment lost 2 bases and the V segment lost 5 bases, leaving 7 bases of the junction unmatched. The germline V gene has CDR1 SEHNR and CDR2 FQNEAQ (reference sequence). CDR3 nucleotides: TGTGCCAGCAGCCCGACTAGCGCACAGCAAGAGACCCAGTACTTC. It is translated as CASSPTSAQQETQYF.

The chain combines TRBV5-4 with TRBJ2-5; 8 bases map to TRBD1. The CDR3 contains 14 residues. Trimming took 4 bases from V and 5 from J; bases not matched to a gene: 7. Germline loops: CDR1 SGHNT, CDR2 YYREEE (reference sequence). The CDR3 spells CASSPTGGWETQYF. DNA for the CDR3: TGTGCCAGCAGCCCAACAGGGGGATGGGAGACCCAGTACTTC.

The genes are TRBV10-3 and TRBJ2-1, with D unclear. CDR1 is ENHRY and CDR2 is SYGVKD in the germline V gene. CDR3 length: 13 amino acids. V was cut by 6 bases and J by 5 bases, with 11 bases left in between. The CDR3 nucleotides are TGTGCCATCAGGGGGATATGGGACAATGAGCAGTTCTTC. Protein sequence: CAIRGIWDNEQFF.

The chain is built from TRBV5-1 and TRBJ2-3, with D unclear. CDR1 is SGHRS, CDR2 YFSETQ, per germline. This CDR3 has 15 residues. V was pared by 5 bases and J by 0 bases, with 13 bases between. The CDR3 reads CASRRSPLSTDTQYF. For the CDR3, the DNA is TGCGCCAGCAGAAGGAGTCCCCTTAGCACAGATACGCAGTATTTT. The full variable domain, completed using reference TRBV5-1 and TRBJ2-3, is KAGVTQTPRYLIKTRGQQVTLSCSPISGHRSVSWYQQTPGQGLQFLFEYFSETQRNKGNFPGRFSGRQFSNSRSEMNVSTLELGDSALYLCASRRSPLSTDTQYFGPGTRLTVL.

The chain carries TRBV30 and TRBJ1-1; D is undetermined. Per the germline V gene, CDR1 is GTSNPN and CDR2 is SVGIG (reference sequence). V was shortened by 0 bases and J by 3 bases, with 2 bases between the two germline ends. The CDR3 covers 11 residues. The CDR3 is CAWSVYTEAFF. The CDR3 nucleotides read TGTGCCTGGAGTGTTTACACTGAAGCTTTCTTT.